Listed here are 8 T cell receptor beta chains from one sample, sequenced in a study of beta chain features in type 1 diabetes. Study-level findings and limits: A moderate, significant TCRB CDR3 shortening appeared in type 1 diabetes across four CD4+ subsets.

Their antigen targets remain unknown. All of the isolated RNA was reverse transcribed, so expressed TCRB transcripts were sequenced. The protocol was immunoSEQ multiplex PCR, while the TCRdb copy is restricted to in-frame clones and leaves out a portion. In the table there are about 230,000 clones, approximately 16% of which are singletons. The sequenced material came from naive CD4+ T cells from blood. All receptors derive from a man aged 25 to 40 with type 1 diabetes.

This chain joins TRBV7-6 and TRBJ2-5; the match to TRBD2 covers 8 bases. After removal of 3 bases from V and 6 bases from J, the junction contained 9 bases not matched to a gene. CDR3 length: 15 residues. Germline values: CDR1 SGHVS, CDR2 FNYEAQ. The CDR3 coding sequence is TGTGCCAGCAGCTTGGGGACCAGCGGGAGCAAGACCCAGTACTTC. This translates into CASSLGTSGSKTQYF. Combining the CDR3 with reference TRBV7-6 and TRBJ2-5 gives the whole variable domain GAGVSQSPRYKVTKRGQDVALRCDPISGHVSLYWYRQALGQGPEFLTYFNYEAQQDKSGLPNDRFSAERPEGSISTLTIQRTEQRDSAMYRCASSLGTSGSKTQYFGPGTRLLVL.

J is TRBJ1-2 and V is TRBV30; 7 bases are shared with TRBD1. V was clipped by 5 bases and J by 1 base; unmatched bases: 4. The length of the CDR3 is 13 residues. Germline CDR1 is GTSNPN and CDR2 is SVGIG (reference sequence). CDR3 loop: CAWGNRGNYGYTF. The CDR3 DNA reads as TGTGCCTGGGGCAACAGGGGTAACTATGGCTACACCTTC.

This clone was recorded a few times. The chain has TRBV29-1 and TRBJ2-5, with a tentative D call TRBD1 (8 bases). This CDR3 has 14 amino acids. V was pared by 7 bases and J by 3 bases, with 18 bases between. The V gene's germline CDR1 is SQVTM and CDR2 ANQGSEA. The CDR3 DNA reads TGCAGCGCCCCCGGGGGGACAGGAGAAGAGACCCAGTACTTC. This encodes CSAPGGTGEETQYF.

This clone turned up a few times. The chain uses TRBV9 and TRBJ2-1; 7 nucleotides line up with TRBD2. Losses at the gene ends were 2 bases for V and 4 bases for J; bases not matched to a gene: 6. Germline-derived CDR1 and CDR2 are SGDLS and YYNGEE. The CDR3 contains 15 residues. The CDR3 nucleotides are TGTGCCAGCAGCGTTTCTAGCGGAGAGTACAATGAGCAGTTCTTC. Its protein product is CASSVSSGEYNEQFF.

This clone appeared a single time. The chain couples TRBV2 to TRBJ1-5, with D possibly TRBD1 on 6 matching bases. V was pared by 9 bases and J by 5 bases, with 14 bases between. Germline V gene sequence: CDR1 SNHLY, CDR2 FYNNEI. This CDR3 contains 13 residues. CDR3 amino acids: CASTGLHDQPQHF. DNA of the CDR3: TGTGCCAGTACAGGGCTTCACGATCAGCCCCAGCATTTT. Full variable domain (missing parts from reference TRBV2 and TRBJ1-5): EPEVTQTPSHQVTQMGQEVILRCVPISNHLYFYWYRQILGQKVEFLVSFYNNEISEKSEIFDDQFSVERPDGSNFTLKIRSTKLEDSAMYFCASTGLHDQPQHFGDGTRLSIL.

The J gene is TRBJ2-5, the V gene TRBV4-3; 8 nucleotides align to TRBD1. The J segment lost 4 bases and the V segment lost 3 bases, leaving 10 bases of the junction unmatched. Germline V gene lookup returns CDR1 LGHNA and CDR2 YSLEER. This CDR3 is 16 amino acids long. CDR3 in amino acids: CASSHEYLQGVETQYF. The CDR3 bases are TGCGCCAGCAGCCACGAATATTTACAGGGGGTAGAGACCCAGTACTTC.

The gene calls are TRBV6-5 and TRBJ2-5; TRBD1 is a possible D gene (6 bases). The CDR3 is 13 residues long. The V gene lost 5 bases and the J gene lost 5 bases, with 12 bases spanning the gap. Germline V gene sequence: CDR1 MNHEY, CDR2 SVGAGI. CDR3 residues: CASSTGTGETQYF. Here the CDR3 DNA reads TGTGCCAGCAGTACAGGGACCGGGGAGACCCAGTACTTC.

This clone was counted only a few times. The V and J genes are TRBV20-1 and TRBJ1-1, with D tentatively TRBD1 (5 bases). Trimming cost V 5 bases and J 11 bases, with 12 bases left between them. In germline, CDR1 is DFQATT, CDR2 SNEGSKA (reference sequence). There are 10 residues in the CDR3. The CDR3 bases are TGCAGTGCTGACCGGGGGAGGGCTTTCTTT. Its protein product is CSADRGRAFF.